The present T cell receptor (beta chain) was sequenced within a study of OX40 agonist ivuxolimab in advanced cancers. Study-wide background: The study treated patients with ivuxolimab, an agonistic anti-OX40 (CD134) antibody. Patients got intravenous ivuxolimab at 0.01 to 10 mg/kg every 2 weeks.

With V trimmed by 2 bases and J by 6 bases, 10 bases remained unmatched. The CDR3 covers 16 residues. Germline values: CDR1 MGHRA, CDR2 YSYEKL. Generated by immunoSEQ multiplex PCR, the TCRdb table keeps only in-frame clones and is missing some. The sample includes about 48,000 clones, about nine tenths of them seen just once. Sequenced material: CD4+ or CD8+ T cells sorted from blood, taken in a trial of the OX40 agonist ivuxolimab. The receptor was isolated from an adult with an advanced solid tumor such as melanoma, head and neck, liver or kidney cancer. The chain carries TRBV4-1 and TRBJ1-2; 9 bases align to TRBD1. CDR3 amino acids: CASSQNLFDRGDGYTF. The CDR3 nucleotides are TGCGCCAGCAGCCAAAACCTATTCGACAGGGGGGATGGCTACACCTTC.